This T cell receptor (beta chain) was retrieved from a study of tumor-infiltrating lymphocytes in oesophageal squamous cell carcinoma. TCRdb fed the PCR reads into MiXCR, producing one record per CDR3 protein. Here the sample spans about 13,000 distinct CDR3 sequences, about 53% being singletons. This clonotype was observed many times. After removal of 3 bases from V and 1 base from J, the junction contained 5 bases not matched to a gene. This CDR3 is built from 14 residues. Germline V gene data show CDR1 as DFQATT and CDR2 as SNEGSKA (reference sequence). Sequenced: esophageal tumor tissue. This clonotype originated in a male donor with esophageal squamous cell carcinoma. The chain joins TRBV20-1 to TRBJ2-7; TRBD2 agrees at 8 bases. CDR3 region: CSASRASGSYEQYF. CDR3 in DNA: TGCAGTGCTAGTAGGGCTAGCGGGTCCTACGAGCAGTACTTC.